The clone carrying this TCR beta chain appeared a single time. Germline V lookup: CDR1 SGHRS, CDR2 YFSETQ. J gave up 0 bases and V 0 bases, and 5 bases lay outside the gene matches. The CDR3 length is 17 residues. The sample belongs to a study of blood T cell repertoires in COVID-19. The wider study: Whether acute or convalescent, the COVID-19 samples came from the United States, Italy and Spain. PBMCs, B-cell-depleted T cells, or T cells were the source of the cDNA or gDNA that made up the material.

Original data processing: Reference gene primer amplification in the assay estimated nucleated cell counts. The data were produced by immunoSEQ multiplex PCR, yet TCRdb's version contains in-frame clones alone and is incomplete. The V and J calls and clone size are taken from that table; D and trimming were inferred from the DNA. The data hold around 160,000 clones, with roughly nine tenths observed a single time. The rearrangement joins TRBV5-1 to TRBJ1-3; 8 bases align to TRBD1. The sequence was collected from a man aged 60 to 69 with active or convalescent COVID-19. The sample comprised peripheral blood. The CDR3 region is CASSLGGQELSGNTIYF. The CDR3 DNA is TGCGCCAGCAGCTTGGGGGGACAGGAACTCTCTGGAAACACCATATATTTT.